These T cell receptor beta chains were read from a single sample in a study of blood T cell repertoires in COVID-19. Sequencing was performed with immunoSEQ multiplex PCR; in TCRdb, only in-frame clones are kept and a portion is missing. The profile shows approximately 130,000 clones, 75% to 90% of them singletons. Sequenced sample: peripheral blood. These receptors were obtained from a human donor in a cohort sampled during active COVID-19. The CDR3 runs from the conserved cysteine through the conserved F or W. Each record gives: V gene, clone size, J gene, D gene, CDR3 protein, CDR3 DNA. The D gene is left open where the match is weak. Some rows have no size entry. The others give once, few or many, or a class for an expanded clone.

>TRBV21-1|.|TRBJ2-5|.
CASSKGRRIQETQYF
TGTGCCAGCAGCAAAGGGAGACGAATCCAAGAGACCCAGTACTTC
>TRBV9|.|TRBJ2-1|.
CASSPSNSPEQFF
TGTGCCAGCAGCCCTAGTAACTCGCCTGAGCAGTTCTTC
>TRBV5-1|.|TRBJ2-2|.
CASSNPTGAGELFF
TGCGCCAGCAGTAACCCCACCGGGGCCGGGGAGCTGTTTTTT
>TRBV6-5|.|TRBJ1-2|.
CASSYTSYGYTF
TGTGCCAGCAGTTACACAAGCTATGGCTACACCTTC
>TRBV11-3|.|TRBJ2-1|.
CASSPLRGSYNEQFF
TGTGCCAGCAGCCCGCTTAGGGGGAGTTACAATGAGCAGTTCTTC
>TRBV19|.|TRBJ2-7|TRBD1
CASSGMTGVHEQYF
TGTGCCAGTAGTGGGATGACAGGGGTACACGAGCAGTACTTC
>TRBV3-1/TRBV3-2|.|TRBJ1-2|.
CASSQAPPDSPDGYTF
TGTGCCAGCAGCCAAGCTCCTCCCGACAGTCCGGATGGCTACACCTTC
>TRBV12-5|.|TRBJ2-2|.
CASAQGLGFAGELFF
TGTGCTAGTGCCCAGGGTTTAGGGTTCGCCGGGGAGCTGTTTTTT
>TRBV5-8|.|TRBJ1-3|.
CASSFGTNPIRDTIYF
TGTGCCAGCAGCTTCGGGACTAACCCGATTAGAGACACCATATATTTT
>TRBV7-2|.|TRBJ1-3|.
CASSLGGGNTIYF
TGTGCCAGCAGCTTAGGAGGCGGGAACACCATATATTTT
>TRBV9|.|TRBJ1-6|.
CASSVGQKNSPLHF
TGTGCCAGCAGCGTAGGACAGAAGAATTCACCCCTCCACTTT
>TRBV2|.|TRBJ1-2|.
CASSEARGLDYGYTF
TGTGCCAGCAGTGAAGCGCGGGGATTAGACTATGGCTACACCTTC
>TRBV9|once|TRBJ1-5|TRBD1
CASSRDSYSNQPQHF
TGTGCCAGCAGCAGGGACAGTTATAGCAATCAGCCCCAGCATTTT
>TRBV25-1|once|TRBJ1-2|.
CASSEYQGLGGYTF
TGTGCCAGCAGTGAATATCAGGGGTTGGGGGGCTACACCTTC
>TRBV11-2|.|TRBJ1-6|.
CASSLGQAGNSPLHF
TGTGCCAGCAGCTTAGGGCAGGCAGGAAATTCACCCCTCCACTTT
>TRBV6-4|many|TRBJ2-3|TRBD2
CASSEAGGAVDTQYF
TGTGCCAGCAGTGAAGCCGGGGGGGCCGTGGATACGCAGTATTTT
>TRBV18|.|TRBJ2-2|.
CASSDARPGELFF
TGTGCCAGCTCAGACGCCAGGCCCGGGGAGCTGTTTTTT
>TRBV6-2/TRBV6-3|.|TRBJ2-7|TRBD2
CASSYPSGGAHEQYF
TGTGCCAGCAGTTACCCGAGCGGGGGGGCGCACGAGCAGTACTTC
>TRBV18|.|TRBJ2-5|TRBD2
CASSPPPGLGQETQYF
TGTGCCAGCTCACCACCGCCGGGACTAGGGCAAGAGACCCAGTACTTC
>TRBV11-2|.|TRBJ2-5|.
CASSLSFGRVRETQYF
TGTGCCAGCAGCTTAAGTTTTGGCAGGGTTAGAGAGACCCAGTACTTC
>TRBV10-3|.|TRBJ2-3|TRBD2
CAISDLAGGGDTQYF
TGTGCCATCAGTGACTTAGCGGGCGGGGGAGATACGCAGTATTTT
>TRBV3-1/TRBV3-2|.|TRBJ2-2|.
CASSQAGTSNTGELFF
TGTGCCAGCAGCCAAGCGGGGACATCGAACACCGGGGAGCTGTTTTTT
>TRBV11-3|many|TRBJ1-3|TRBD1
CASSPGQGPGNTIYF
TGTGCCAGCAGCCCAGGACAGGGCCCTGGAAACACCATATATTTT
>TRBV9|.|TRBJ1-5|.
CASSTSPGGNQPQHF
TGTGCCAGCAGCACCAGCCCCGGGGGCAATCAGCCCCAGCATTTT
>TRBV6-6|.|TRBJ1-6|TRBD1
CASGTASYNSPLHF
TGTGCCAGCGGGACAGCCTCCTATAATTCACCCCTCCACTTT
>TRBV30|.|TRBJ1-1|.
CAWSVRGGPTEAFF
TGTGCCTGGAGTGTACGGGGGGGGCCCACTGAAGCTTTCTTT
>TRBV7-2|.|TRBJ2-5|.
CASSPLTGGQKTQYF
TGTGCCAGCAGCCCGCTCACCGGGGGGCAGAAGACCCAGTACTTC